Below, 28 T cell receptor beta chains from the same sample are listed, as sequenced in a study of T cells in Graves' hyperthyroidism and ophthalmopathy. RNA transcripts gave rise to amplified TCR beta CDR3 regions. Carried out on the TCR CDR3, a first-round RT-PCR used the HTBI primer set. MiXCR was run by TCRdb on the multiplex PCR reads, yielding one entry per CDR3 protein. The sample lists around 600,000 distinct CDR3 sequences, 12% to 15% occurring once. The sequencing sample was made of blood. These receptor sequences come from a woman under 30 with Graves' ophthalmopathy.

This clonotype was seen repeatedly, ten times or more. V gene TRBV7-3 combines with J gene TRBJ2-1; 7 nucleotides align to TRBD1. Germline trimming cut 5 bases from V and 4 bases from J; bases unmatched to any gene: 5. Germline V gene lookup returns CDR1 SGHTA and CDR2 FQGTGA. The CDR3 is made up of 14 amino acids. The DNA of the CDR3 is TGTGCCAGCAGCGCAGGGGGATCTTACAATGAGCAGTTCTTC. It is translated as CASSAGGSYNEQFF.

This rearrangement joins TRBV4-3 to TRBJ2-1; TRBD2 matches 7 bases. The V gene end was trimmed by 2 bases and the J gene end by 1 base; junction bases not matched to a gene: 5. This CDR3 region has 16 residues. Germline values: CDR1 LGHNA, CDR2 YSLEER. The CDR3 DNA follows: TGCGCCAGCAGCCAAAGGGCGGGAGCATCCTACAATGAGCAGTTCTTC. This encodes CASSQRAGASYNEQFF.

This clonotype was counted many times. The V and J genes are TRBV6-2 or TRBV6-3 and TRBJ2-1; D may be TRBD2 (5 bases). V lost 2 bases and J 8 bases, leaving 13 bases between the germline ends. The germline CDR1 and CDR2 sequences are MNHEY and SVGEGT. This CDR3 is built from 14 residues. The CDR3 DNA sequence: TGTGCCAGCAGTTACGTAGCGTTTCGAGATGAGCAGTTCTTC. This translates into CASSYVAFRDEQFF.

This clonotype appeared many times. The chain recombines TRBV20-1 with TRBJ2-5; possible D gene TRBD1, 6 bases. The germline CDR1 and CDR2 sequences are DFQATT and SNEGSKA (reference sequence). Trimming took off 3 bases at V and 2 bases at J, with 13 bases between the two ends. The CDR3 covers 14 residues. The CDR3 region is CSASVYREQETQYF. Written as DNA, the CDR3 is TGCAGTGCTAGTGTATACAGGGAACAAGAGACCCAGTACTTC.

In this sample, this clonotype turned up many times. The rearrangement joins TRBV3-1 to TRBJ2-7, with 7 nucleotides matching TRBD1. The junction had 8 bases not matched to a gene; V was cut back by 1 base and J by 5 bases. This CDR3 is built from 15 residues. Germline CDR1 LGHDT, CDR2 YNNKEL (reference sequence). The CDR3 loop reads CASSQATGTVDEQYF. CDR3 DNA: TGTGCCAGCAGCCAAGCCACCGGGACAGTGGACGAGCAGTACTTC.

This clonotype was found many times. This chain connects TRBV7-6 to TRBJ2-1; D is possibly TRBD2 (5 bases). CDR3 length: 15 amino acids. The V end lost 1 base, the J end lost 2 bases, and 9 bases lay between the germline ends. Germline assignment: CDR1 SGHVS and CDR2 FNYEAQ. CDR3 in DNA: TGTGCCAGCAGCTTAGGGCGGGCTACCTACAATGAGCAGTTCTTC. This gives the protein CASSLGRATYNEQFF.

The V and J genes are TRBV29-1 and TRBJ1-2, with 9 bases identical to TRBD1. The germline V gene encodes CDR1 SQVTM and CDR2 ANQGSEA. V lost 4 bases to trimming and J lost 5 bases; unmatched junction nucleotides: 5. This CDR3 is 13 amino acids long. CDR3 nucleotides: TGCAGCGTTGGGGACAGGGCGAGTTATGGCTACACCTTC. Protein product: CSVGDRASYGYTF.

In this sample, this clonotype turned up many times. This sequence joins TRBV4-1 and TRBJ2-1, with 7 bases that match TRBD1. There are 16 residues in the CDR3. CDR1 is MGHRA, CDR2 YSYEKL, per germline. V was clipped by 1 base and J by 5 bases; unmatched bases: 8. The CDR3 here is CASSQGVGQSHNEQFF. The CDR3 region has the DNA TGCGCCAGCAGCCAAGGCGTGGGACAGTCCCACAATGAGCAGTTCTTC.

This clonotype occurred many times. V is TRBV7-6 and J is TRBJ1-1; D call uncertain. The CDR3 is 13 amino acids. Germline V gene lookup returns CDR1 SGHVS and CDR2 FNYEAQ. V shed 5 bases and J shed 1 base, with 8 bases lying between them. CDR3 region: CASSTLGNTEAFF. The CDR3 DNA sequence: TGTGCCAGCAGCACTTTGGGGAACACTGAAGCTTTCTTT. The full variable domain, its missing parts supplied by reference TRBV7-6 and TRBJ1-1, is GAGVSQSPRYKVTKRGQDVALRCDPISGHVSLYWYRQALGQGPEFLTYFNYEAQQDKSGLPNDRFSAERPEGSISTLTIQRTEQRDSAMYRCASSTLGNTEAFFGQGTRLTVV.

This clonotype was detected many times. The chain couples TRBV24-1 to TRBJ2-1; D may match TRBD1 or TRBD2 (6 bases each). The CDR3 has 16 amino acids. V shed 0 bases and J shed 8 bases, with 16 bases lying between them. Germline assignment: CDR1 KGHDR and CDR2 SFDVKD. CDR3 nucleotide sequence: TGTGCCACCAGTGATTTGCGGGGGCACACGGGCGATGAGCAGTTCTTC. Translated: CATSDLRGHTGDEQFF.

The V call is TRBV11-1, the J call TRBJ2-1, with D possibly matching TRBD2 (6 bases). This CDR3 is built from 18 residues. V lost 5 bases to trimming and J lost 0 bases, with 20 bases between them. Per germline, CDR1 SGHAT and CDR2 FQDESV (reference sequence). The CDR3 region is CASSQDPRDFSSYNEQFF. DNA of the CDR3: TGTGCCAGCAGCCAAGACCCCCGGGACTTCAGCTCCTACAATGAGCAGTTCTTC.

At least ten counts were recorded for this clonotype. The chain joins TRBV11-2 to TRBJ2-6, with no clear D. Germline V gives CDR1 SGHAT, CDR2 FQNNGV. V dropped 4 bases and J dropped 1 base, with 14 bases sitting between them. There are 17 residues in the CDR3. CDR3 residues: CASSSVPNLSGANVLTF. The CDR3 nucleotides are TGTGCCAGCAGCTCCGTCCCTAATCTTTCTGGGGCCAACGTCCTGACTTTC.

This clonotype was seen at least ten times. This chain joins TRBV6-1 and TRBJ1-1, with D perhaps matching TRBD1 (5 bases). Germline V gene lookup returns CDR1 MNHNS and CDR2 SASEGT. Trimming took off 5 bases at V and 1 base at J, with 17 bases between the two ends. The CDR3 sequence is 16 residues long. The CDR3 DNA reads as TGTGCCAGCAGTAAAGACGACAGCACTCCGAACACTGAAGCTTTCTTT. Translated, it gives CASSKDDSTPNTEAFF.

This clonotype was seen many times. This chain uses TRBV7-2 with TRBJ2-2; D perhaps matches TRBD1 (6 bases). Per germline, CDR1 SGHTA and CDR2 FQGNSA. The CDR3 has 15 amino acids. Trimming shortened V by 10 bases and J by 5 bases, and 20 bases separated the two germline ends. The CDR3 loop reads CATRAGVGRTGELFF. CDR3 nucleotide sequence: TGTGCCACCCGCGCAGGGGTAGGGCGAACCGGGGAGCTGTTTTTT.

As for this clonotype: A much larger clone lies one base from this, so it may be a read error. V gene TRBV28 combines with J gene TRBJ2-2; D might be TRBD1 or TRBD2, each matching 5 bases. This CDR3 has 14 amino acids. Germline V gene data show CDR1 as MDHEN and CDR2 as SYDVKM. The CDR3 region is CASSLPSGTGELLF. The CDR3 coding sequence is TGTGCCAGCAGTTTGCCGTCAGGGACCGGGGAGCTGCTTTTT.

This clonotype was seen ten or more times. In nucleotides, the CDR3 is TGTGCCAGCAGCTTAGGATGGGGCCAGCCCCAGCATTTT. Translating it yields CASSLGWGQPQHF. The rearrangement links TRBV7-6 to TRBJ1-5; maybe TRBD1 (5 bases). Between the trimmed V and J ends, which lost 1 base and 7 bases, there was a span of 8 bases. Germline lookup yields CDR1 SGHVS and CDR2 FNYEAQ. The CDR3 is made up of 13 amino acids. Together with reference TRBV7-6 and TRBJ1-5, the CDR3 gives the full variable domain: GAGVSQSPRYKVTKRGQDVALRCDPISGHVSLYWYRQALGQGPEFLTYFNYEAQQDKSGLPNDRFSAERPEGSISTLTIQRTEQRDSAMYRCASSLGWGQPQHFGDGTRLSIL.

This chain joins TRBV12-3 or TRBV12-4 and TRBJ1-6; 10 bases match TRBD1. Losses at the gene ends were 4 bases for V and 7 bases for J; bases not matched to a gene: 7. The CDR3 is 16 amino acids. DNA for the CDR3: TGTGCCAGCAGTTCCTCGACAGGGGGCGGCAATTCACCCCTCCACTTT. This sequence encodes CASSSSTGGGNSPLHF.

The V gene is TRBV20-1, the J gene TRBJ2-1, with 10 bases aligning to TRBD1. The ends lost 5 bases at V and 5 bases at J; junction bases unmatched: 6. CDR3 size: 14 residues. CDR1 is DFQATT, CDR2 SNEGSKA, per germline (reference sequence). CDR3 region: CSAGTGEGHNEQFF. CDR3 in DNA: TGCAGTGCTGGGACAGGGGAGGGCCACAATGAGCAGTTCTTC.

This clonotype was counted many times. V usage is TRBV7-9 and J usage is TRBJ2-5; 7 bases agree with TRBD2. The CDR3 runs to 15 residues. Germline V gene lookup returns CDR1 SEHNR and CDR2 FQNEAQ (reference sequence). Trimming removed 5 bases from V and 1 base from J; junction bases left unmatched: 7. CDR3 in DNA: TGTGCCAGCAGCACCCCTAGCGGAGGCCAAGAGACCCAGTACTTC. It translates to CASSTPSGGQETQYF.

This clonotype has at least ten counts. The chain couples TRBV28 to TRBJ2-7, with 10 bases fitting TRBD2. Losses at the gene ends were 5 bases for V and 6 bases for J; bases not matched to a gene: 7. There are 14 residues in the CDR3. Germline CDR1 reads MDHEN; CDR2 reads SYDVKM. CDR3 coding DNA: TGTGCCAGCAGTCTAAGGGGACTAGCGACCGAGCAGTACTTC. It specifies CASSLRGLATEQYF. Supplemented by reference TRBV28 and TRBJ2-7, the full variable domain reads DVKVTQSSRYLVKRTGEKVFLECVQDMDHENMFWYRQDPGLGLRLIYFSYDVKMKEKGDIPEGYSVSREKKERFSLILESASTNQTSMYLCASSLRGLATEQYFGPGTRLTVT.

Points on this clonotype: Since a much larger clone is just one base distant, this may be a read error. The chain links TRBV10-3 to TRBJ2-5; the D is unclear. CDR1 is ENHRY, CDR2 SYGVKD, per germline. The CDR3 covers 13 residues. The CDR3 DNA follows: TGTGGCATCAGTGAGCGCCCGAGAGAGACCCAGTACTTC. It yields the protein CGISERPRETQYF.

The sample holds many counts of this clonotype. CDR3 loop: CASIGNYEQYF. Here the CDR3 DNA reads TGTGCCAGCATAGGGAACTACGAGCAGTACTTC. J is TRBJ2-7 and V is TRBV6-1; D is unclear. With 7 bases removed from V and 3 bases from J, the gap between germline ends came to 7 bases. This CDR3 comprises 11 residues. Germline V gives CDR1 MNHNS, CDR2 SASEGT.

V usage is TRBV19 and J usage is TRBJ2-1; 7 positions agree with TRBD2. Germline V CDR1 and CDR2: LNHDA, SQIVND (reference sequence). J lost 9 bases, V lost 4 bases, and 15 bases had no gene match. This CDR3 contains 16 residues. For the CDR3, the DNA is TGTGCCAGTAGTAGGGTGGGAGGGGCCCTACAGGCTGAGCAGTTCTTC. It translates to CASSRVGGALQAEQFF.

This clonotype was recorded at least ten times. The chain recombines TRBV6-5 with TRBJ2-2; D ambiguous. Trimming removed 2 bases at V and 5 bases at J, with 12 bases between. The CDR3 has 15 residues. The germline CDR1 and CDR2 sequences are MNHEY and SVGAGI. In DNA, the CDR3 is TGTGCCAGCAGTTACACCTCCGGTGCGACCGGGGAGCTGTTTTTT. The encoded protein is CASSYTSGATGELFF.

The V gene is TRBV10-3, the J gene TRBJ2-1; D remains ambiguous. The germline V and J ends were trimmed by 6 bases and 5 bases, with 17 bases remaining between them. Per the germline V gene, CDR1 is ENHRY and CDR2 is SYGVKD. This CDR3 is 15 amino acids long. CDR3 sequence reads: CAIRSGTPSHNEQFF. CDR3 DNA: TGTGCCATCAGATCCGGAACTCCCAGCCACAATGAGCAGTTCTTC.

This clonotype was seen at least ten times. The chain employs TRBV28 and TRBJ2-1; 9 bases are shared with TRBD1. Germline V gene data show CDR1 as MDHEN and CDR2 as SYDVKM. This CDR3 has 16 residues. Losses at the gene ends were 6 bases for V and 2 bases for J; bases not matched to a gene: 8. This CDR3 is CASRPPTGGAYNEQFF. The CDR3, as DNA: TGTGCCAGCAGGCCTCCCACAGGGGGCGCCTACAATGAGCAGTTCTTC.

The chain uses TRBV24-1 and TRBJ2-1, with a tentative D call TRBD1 (5 bases). CDR3 length equals 13 residues. Trimming removed 7 bases at V and 9 bases at J, with 15 bases between. The germline gives CDR1 KGHDR, CDR2 SFDVKD. The chain's CDR3 is CATRDSLQGEQFF. The CDR3 DNA follows: TGTGCCACCAGAGATAGCCTGCAGGGTGAGCAGTTCTTC.

This clonotype was seen ten or more times. The DNA of the CDR3 is TGTGCCAGCAGCCAAGAGGGGCAGGGGGGAAGATACACTGAAGCTTTCTTT. Its translation: CASSQEGQGGRYTEAFF. The V call is TRBV3-2, the J call TRBJ1-1; the table names TRBD1, a call not compared with the DNA. TRBV3-2 is labeled a pseudogene. The CDR3 is made up of 17 amino acids.